This T cell receptor (beta chain) came from a study of regulatory T cells in long-lasting Graves disease. This sample's time point: newly diagnosed GD, antithyroid drugs for less than 3 months. The TCR library was made from RNA that had been extracted from PBMCs in TRIzol. Germline V gene lookup returns CDR1 SEHNR and CDR2 FQNEAQ (reference sequence). The V and J ends lost 1 base and 5 bases respectively, with 11 bases between them. The CDR3 sequence is 15 residues long. On this clonotype itself: Its antigen is unidentified.

Construction of the TCR beta libraries employed iRepertoire HTBI primers in conjunction with Arm-PCR of CDR3 regions. TCRdb reanalysed the multiplex PCR reads using MiXCR and keeps one entry per CDR3 protein. The sample includes around 240,000 distinct CDR3 sequences, under 20% of them seen just once. The study's findings and limits: Whereas approximately 950 public clonotypes were shared by new patients, persistent patients shared more, at a few thousand. Favored usage of TRBV28, TRBJ1-2 and TRBJ2-5 was recorded in persistent disease.

The data were also submitted as part of a second study, on T cells in Graves' hyperthyroidism and ophthalmopathy. According to that study: It was uncontrolled infection, other autoimmune disease, pregnancy or lactation that excluded patients. The model anticipated ophthalmopathy a median about 7 months pre-onset.

The sequencing here drew on peripheral blood mononuclear cells (PBMCs), taken at new diagnosis, from a patient treated with antithyroid drugs. The rearrangement joins TRBV7-9 to TRBJ1-4; D is ambiguous. This clonotype was sampled from a woman under 40 with Graves disease. CDR3 nucleotides: TGTGCCAGCAGCTTAGTGCTGGGCCCCAATGAAAAACTGTTTTTT. Translation: CASSLVLGPNEKLFF. Drawing the rest from reference TRBV7-9 and TRBJ1-4, the complete variable domain is DTGVSQNPRHKITKRGQNVTFRCDPISEHNRLYWYRQTLGQGPEFLTYFQNEAQLEKSRLLSDRFSAERPKGSFSTLEIQRTEQGDSAMYLCASSLVLGPNEKLFFGSGTQLSVL.